These 7 T cell receptor beta chains originate from one sample sequenced in a study of shared clonotypes between healthy human individuals. Profiled with immunoSEQ multiplex PCR; TCRdb holds only in-frame clones, not every one. The table includes over 95,000 clones, roughly 70% detected once. Sequencing input: memory CD8+ T cells sorted from blood. Noted subset: CD45RO+ cells pooled with CCR7-negative TemRA cells. The receptors were sampled from a woman in her 30s in good health.

The chain joins TRBV28 to TRBJ1-2; 7 nucleotides agree with TRBD1. V was pared by 9 bases and J by 2 bases, with 6 bases of the junction left unmatched. CDR1 MDHEN and CDR2 SYDVKM come from the germline V gene. The CDR3 consists of 13 residues. CDR3 sequence (DNA): TGTGCCAGTAACAGGGGAGAGAACTATGGCTACACCTTC. Translation: CASNRGENYGYTF.

In its sample, this clone was seen a few times. The chain uses TRBV6-1 and TRBJ1-5; 9 bases are a match to TRBD1. The V gene's germline CDR1 is MNHNS and CDR2 SASEGT. The ends lost 6 bases at V and 5 bases at J; junction bases unmatched: 2. The CDR3 length is 13 residues. The chain's CDR3 is CASRDRGDQPQHF. For the CDR3, the DNA is TGTGCCAGCAGAGACAGGGGGGATCAGCCCCAGCATTTT.

This clone was counted many times. The J gene is TRBJ2-2, the V gene TRBV27; 11 positions match TRBD1. V trimming: 5 bases; J trimming: 0 bases; junction bases outside the gene matches: 5. Germline V gives CDR1 MNHEY, CDR2 SMNVEV (reference sequence). The CDR3 has 17 residues. CDR3 amino acids: CASSTWDRGTNTGELFF. The CDR3 region has the DNA TGTGCCAGCAGTACCTGGGACAGGGGGACGAACACCGGGGAGCTGTTTTTT.

The genes are TRBV21-1 and TRBJ2-7; the D call TRBD2 from the table was never checked on the DNA. TRBV21-1 is assigned pseudogene status. The CDR3 length is 17 residues. In DNA form, the CDR3 reads TGTGCCAGCAGCAAATTTGAAAGCCCGATGCCCTCCTACGAGCAGTACTTC. Protein: CASSKFESPMPSYEQYF.

This sequence joins TRBV5-4 and TRBJ1-2, with 7 positions matching TRBD1. This CDR3 is built from 15 residues. In germline, CDR1 is SGHNT, CDR2 YYREEE (reference sequence). Germline trimming cut 0 bases from V and 6 bases from J; bases unmatched to any gene: 8. CDR3 region: CASSLASGGRHGYTF. CDR3 nucleotide sequence: TGTGCCAGCAGCTTGGCCTCAGGGGGGCGACATGGCTACACCTTC.

The rearrangement joins TRBV29-1 to TRBJ1-2; TRBD1 agrees at 10 bases. This CDR3 is built from 11 residues. Germline lookup yields CDR1 SQVTM and CDR2 ANQGSEA. The ends lost 6 bases at V and 8 bases at J; junction bases unmatched: 3. For the CDR3, the DNA is TGCAGCGTGGACAGGGGGGACGGCTACACCTTC. This codes for CSVDRGDGYTF. Variable domain in full (rest from reference TRBV29-1 and TRBJ1-2): SAVISQKPSRDICQRGTSLTIQCQVDSQVTMMFWYRQQPGQSLTLIATANQGSEATYESGFVIDKFPISRPNLTFSTLTVSNMSPEDSSIYLCSVDRGDGYTFGSGTRLTVV.

The J gene is TRBJ1-1, the V gene TRBV6-1, with D unclear. Trimming cost V 3 bases and J 5 bases, with 13 bases left between them. CDR3 length: 14 residues. The germline CDR1 and CDR2 sequences are MNHNS and SASEGT. The CDR3 here is CASSETGAVTEAFF. CDR3 DNA: TGTGCCAGCAGTGAGACGGGCGCAGTAACTGAAGCTTTCTTT.